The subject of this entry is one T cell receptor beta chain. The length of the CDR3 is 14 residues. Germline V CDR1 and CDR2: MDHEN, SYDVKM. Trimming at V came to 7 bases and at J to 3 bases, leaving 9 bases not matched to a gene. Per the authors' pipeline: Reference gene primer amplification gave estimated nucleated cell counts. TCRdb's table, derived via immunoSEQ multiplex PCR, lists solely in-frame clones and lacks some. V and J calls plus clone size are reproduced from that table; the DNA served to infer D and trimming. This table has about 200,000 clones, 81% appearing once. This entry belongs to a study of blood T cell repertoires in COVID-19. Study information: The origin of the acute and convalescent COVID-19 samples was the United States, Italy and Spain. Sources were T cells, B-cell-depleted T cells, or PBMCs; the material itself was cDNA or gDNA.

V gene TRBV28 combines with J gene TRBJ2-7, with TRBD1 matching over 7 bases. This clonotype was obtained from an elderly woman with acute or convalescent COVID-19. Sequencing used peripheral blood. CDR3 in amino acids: CASNRQGLVYEQYF. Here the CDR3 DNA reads TGTGCCAGCAACCGACAGGGCCTAGTCTACGAGCAGTACTTC. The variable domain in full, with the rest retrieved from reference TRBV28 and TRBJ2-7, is DVKVTQSSRYLVKRTGEKVFLECVQDMDHENMFWYRQDPGLGLRLIYFSYDVKMKEKGDIPEGYSVSREKKERFSLILESASTNQTSMYLCASNRQGLVYEQYFGPGTRLTVT.